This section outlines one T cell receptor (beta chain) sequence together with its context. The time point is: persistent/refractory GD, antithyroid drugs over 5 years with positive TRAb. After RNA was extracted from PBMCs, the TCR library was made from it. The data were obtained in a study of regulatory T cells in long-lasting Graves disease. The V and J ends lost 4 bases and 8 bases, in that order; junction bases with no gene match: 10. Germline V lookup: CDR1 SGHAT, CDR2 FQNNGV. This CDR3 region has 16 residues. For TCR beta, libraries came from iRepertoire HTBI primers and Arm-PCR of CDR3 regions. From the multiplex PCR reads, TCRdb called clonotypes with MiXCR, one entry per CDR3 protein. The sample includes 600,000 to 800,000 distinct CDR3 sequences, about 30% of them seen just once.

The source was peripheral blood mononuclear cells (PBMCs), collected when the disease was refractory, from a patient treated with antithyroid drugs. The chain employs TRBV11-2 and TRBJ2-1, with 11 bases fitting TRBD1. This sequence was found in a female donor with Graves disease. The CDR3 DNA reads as TGTGCCAGCAGCTCGGGAAGGACAGGGGGCATCGATGAGCAGTTCTTC. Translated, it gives CASSSGRTGGIDEQFF.